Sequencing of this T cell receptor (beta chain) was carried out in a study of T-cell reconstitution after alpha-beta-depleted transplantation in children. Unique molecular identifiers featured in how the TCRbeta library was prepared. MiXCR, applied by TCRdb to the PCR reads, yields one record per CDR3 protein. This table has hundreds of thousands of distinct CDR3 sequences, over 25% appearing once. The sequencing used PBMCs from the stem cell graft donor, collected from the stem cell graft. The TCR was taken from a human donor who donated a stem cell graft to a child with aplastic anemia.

The CDR3 protein is CASSLTGGPPGELFF. The CDR3 region has the DNA TGTGCCAGCAGTTTAACGGGAGGGCCCCCCGGGGAGCTGTTTTTT. The chain joins TRBV12-3 or TRBV12-4 to TRBJ2-2; TRBD2 matches at 8 bases. V lost 2 bases, J lost 6 bases, and 5 bases stayed unmatched. The CDR3 has 15 residues.